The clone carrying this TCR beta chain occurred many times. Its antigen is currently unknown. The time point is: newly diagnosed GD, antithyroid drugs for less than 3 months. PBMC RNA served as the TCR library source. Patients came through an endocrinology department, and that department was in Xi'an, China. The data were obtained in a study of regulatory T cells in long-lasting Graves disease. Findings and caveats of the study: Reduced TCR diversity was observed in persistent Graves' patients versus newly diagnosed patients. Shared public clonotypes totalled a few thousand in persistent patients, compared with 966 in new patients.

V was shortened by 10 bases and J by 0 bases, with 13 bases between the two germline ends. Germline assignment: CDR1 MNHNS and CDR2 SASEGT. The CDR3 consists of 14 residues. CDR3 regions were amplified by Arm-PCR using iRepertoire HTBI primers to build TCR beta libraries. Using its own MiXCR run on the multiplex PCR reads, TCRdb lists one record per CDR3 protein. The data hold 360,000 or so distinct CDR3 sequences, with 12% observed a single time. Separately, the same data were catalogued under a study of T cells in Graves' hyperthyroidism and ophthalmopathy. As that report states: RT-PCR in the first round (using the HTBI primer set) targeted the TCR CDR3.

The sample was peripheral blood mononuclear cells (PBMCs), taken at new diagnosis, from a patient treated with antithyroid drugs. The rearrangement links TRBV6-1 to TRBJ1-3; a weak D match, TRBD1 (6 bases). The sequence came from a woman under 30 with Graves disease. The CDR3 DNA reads TGTGCCACGCAAACGGACAGCTCTGGAAACACCATATATTTT. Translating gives CATQTDSSGNTIYF.